This is a list of T cell receptor beta chains from one sample in a study of cytomegalovirus exposure and HLA in healthy donors. Measured with immunoSEQ multiplex PCR; TCRdb has only the in-frame clones, and not every one. The table records about 190,000 clones, about three quarters of them present only once. Sequencing was carried out using PBMCs. Every receptor here comes from a woman aged 40 to 50 in good health and CMV-seronegative. Each CDR3 is given with its conserved first and last residue. D genes are given only for firm matches. The size field is filled for only some rows; it gives once, few, many or a size class.

abundance	v_gene	j_gene	d_gene	CDR3aa	CDR3nt
-	TRBV11-3	TRBJ2-3	TRBD2	CASSGGTSWSTDTQYF	TGTGCCAGCAGCGGCGGGACTAGCTGGAGCACAGATACGCAGTATTTT
few	TRBV7-9	TRBJ2-2	TRBD1	CASSRQGSVTGELFF	TGTGCCAGCAGTCGACAGGGTTCAGTAACCGGGGAGCTGTTTTTT
-	TRBV7-2	TRBJ1-2	TRBD1	CASSPPGQVYGYTF	TGTGCCAGCAGCCCCCCCGGACAGGTGTATGGCTACACCTTC
-	TRBV6-5	TRBJ1-1	-	CASSRKTGFSGEAFF	TGTGCCAGCAGTCGCAAAACAGGTTTTTCGGGTGAAGCTTTCTTT
-	TRBV6-1	TRBJ2-1	TRBD2	CASSEARGVYYNEQFF	TGTGCCAGCAGTGAAGCGCGGGGGGTTTACTACAATGAGCAGTTCTTC
-	TRBV29-1	TRBJ2-3	TRBD2	CSVEGTSGSGGTDTQYF	TGCAGCGTTGAGGGGACTAGCGGGAGCGGGGGCACAGATACGCAGTATTTT
-	TRBV4-1	TRBJ1-2	TRBD1	CASSQRTGSYGYTF	TGCGCCAGCAGCCAACGGACAGGGAGCTATGGCTACACCTTC
-	TRBV4-2	TRBJ1-2	TRBD1	CASSPTGTGGFYGYTF	TGTGCCAGCAGCCCCACCGGGACAGGGGGTTTCTATGGCTACACCTTC
-	TRBV27	TRBJ2-7	-	CASSKTDGVEEQYF	TGTGCCAGCAGTAAGACAGATGGGGTTGAAGAGCAGTACTTC
once	TRBV19	TRBJ2-3	TRBD2	CASTTAGPGTSGSTDTQYF	TGTGCCAGTACCACCGCCGGACCCGGGACTAGCGGTAGCACAGATACGCAGTATTTT
-	TRBV9	TRBJ2-5	TRBD1	CASSVQGAHRETQYF	TGTGCCAGCAGCGTACAGGGGGCCCATCGAGAGACCCAGTACTTC
-	TRBV30	TRBJ1-6	TRBD1	CACGTGGIYSPLHF	TGTGCCTGCGGGACAGGAGGAATCTATTCACCCCTCCACTTT
-	TRBV7-2	TRBJ1-1	TRBD1	CASSFAGGNTEAFF	TGTGCCAGCAGCTTTGCAGGGGGGAACACTGAAGCTTTCTTT
-	TRBV7-2	TRBJ1-1	-	CASSSSGTPAAFF	TGTGCCAGCAGCTCGTCGGGAACCCCGGCAGCTTTCTTT
-	TRBV7-8	TRBJ1-2	TRBD1	CASSAIPGGGYTF	TGTGCCAGCAGCGCAATTCCAGGGGGGGGCTACACCTTC
-	TRBV6-1	TRBJ1-1	-	CASSEALAAEAFF	TGTGCCAGCAGTGAAGCGTTGGCAGCTGAAGCTTTCTTT
-	TRBV5-1	TRBJ2-3	TRBD2	CASSSGTSGSTDTQYF	TGCGCCAGCAGCTCCGGGACTAGCGGTAGCACAGATACGCAGTATTTT
few	TRBV19	TRBJ2-2	-	CASSSLGGNTGELFF	TGTGCCAGTAGTTCCTTAGGGGGGAACACCGGGGAGCTGTTTTTT
-	TRBV7-3	TRBJ2-7	TRBD2	CASSFGRGNEQYF	TGTGCCAGCAGCTTCGGGCGGGGGAACGAGCAGTACTTC
-	TRBV5-8	TRBJ1-2	TRBD1	CASSGRTGASPNYGYTF	TGTGCCAGCAGCGGGCGGACAGGGGCTTCGCCTAACTATGGCTACACCTTC
-	TRBV2	TRBJ2-7	TRBD2	CASSGTSVGEQYF	TGTGCCAGCAGTGGGACTAGCGTCGGCGAGCAGTACTTC
-	TRBV5-8	TRBJ2-6	-	CASSLFTGIASGANVLTF	TGTGCCAGCAGCTTGTTTACAGGGATCGCCTCTGGGGCCAACGTCCTGACTTTC
once	TRBV27	TRBJ2-1	-	CVSSSYNEQFF	TGTGTCTCGAGCTCCTACAATGAGCAGTTCTTC
-	TRBV11-3	TRBJ2-1	-	CASSQGQFNEQFF	TGTGCCAGCAGCCAGGGACAATTCAATGAGCAGTTCTTC
-	TRBV11-2	TRBJ1-3	TRBD1	CASSSRQGTGNTIYF	TGTGCCAGCAGCTCTCGACAGGGTACTGGAAACACCATATATTTT
-	TRBV19	TRBJ1-2	-	CASSIGVTGWDYGYTF	TGTGCCAGTAGTATAGGAGTAACAGGGTGGGACTATGGCTACACCTTC
-	TRBV29-1	TRBJ2-2	TRBD2	CSVQLAGGPSDTGELFF	TGCAGCGTTCAGCTAGCGGGAGGGCCTTCGGACACCGGGGAGCTGTTTTTT
-	TRBV27	TRBJ1-5	-	CASSFQGPNQPQHF	TGTGCCAGCAGTTTTCAGGGGCCTAATCAGCCCCAGCATTTT
once	TRBV11-3	TRBJ2-7	TRBD1	CASSQQGPSIYEQYF	TGTGCCAGCAGCCAACAGGGGCCTAGCATTTACGAGCAGTACTTC
-	TRBV4-3	TRBJ2-1	TRBD2	CASSQDPSGIGYNEQFF	TGCGCCAGCAGCCAAGATCCTAGCGGGATAGGGTACAATGAGCAGTTCTTC
few	TRBV11-3	TRBJ1-2	-	CASSPGLGQLAGYTF	TGTGCCAGCAGCCCGGGTCTGGGACAACTTGCTGGCTACACCTTC
few	TRBV27	TRBJ1-2	TRBD1	CASSYRGRDYGYTF	TGTGCCAGCAGCTACAGGGGGCGCGACTATGGCTACACCTTC
-	TRBV18	TRBJ1-4	-	CASSRSTGSTNEKLFF	TGTGCCAGCTCGCGTTCAACAGGGTCAACTAATGAAAAACTGTTTTTT
once	TRBV5-3	TRBJ2-7	-	CARSFQDEQYF	TGTGCCAGAAGCTTCCAGGACGAGCAGTACTTC
-	TRBV27	TRBJ1-2	-	CASSLSGNGYTF	TGTGCCAGCAGTTTGTCGGGGAATGGCTACACCTTC
-	TRBV9	TRBJ1-2	TRBD1	CASSPRTGGEYGYTF	TGTGCCAGCAGCCCAAGGACAGGGGGCGAGTATGGCTACACCTTC
-	TRBV11-2	TRBJ1-2	-	CASRNPPQGGYTF	TGTGCCAGCAGAAATCCGCCACAGGGAGGCTACACCTTC
-	TRBV30	TRBJ2-7	TRBD2	CAWSVRGSGSSYEQYF	TGTGCCTGGAGTGTAAGGGGTAGCGGGAGTTCCTACGAGCAGTACTTC
-	TRBV25-1	TRBJ2-2	-	CASSVGGLSNTGELFF	TGTGCCAGCAGTGTTGGGGGCCTATCGAACACCGGGGAGCTGTTTTTT